The 23 T cell receptor beta chains below were found in one sample sequenced in a study of neurological immune-mediated disorders. TCRdb re-called the 5' RACE reads through MiXCR, storing one row per CDR3 protein. The sample consists of some 19,000 distinct CDR3 sequences, around a sixth of them appearing once. The specimen was CD8+ T cells from blood. The receptor source for this set is a young woman with multiple sclerosis.

This chain connects TRBV7-6 to TRBJ2-2; possibly TRBD1 for D (5 bases). The CDR3 contains 15 residues. Per germline, CDR1 SGHVS and CDR2 FNYEAQ. V lost 2 bases to trimming and J lost 5 bases, with 12 bases between them. CDR3 nucleotides: TGTGCCAGCAGCTTATCCACAGGTCGAACCGGGGAGCTGTTTTTT. Translated, it gives CASSLSTGRTGELFF.

This sequence joins TRBV7-2 and TRBJ2-3; possible D gene TRBD2, 5 bases. The CDR3 extends over 17 amino acids. V lost 5 bases to trimming and J lost 3 bases, with 21 bases between them. Germline-derived CDR1 and CDR2 are SGHTA and FQGNSA. CDR3 nucleotides: TGTGCCAGCAGCACCAGACCGTATCCGGGATCAACAGATACGCAGTATTTT. This sequence encodes CASSTRPYPGSTDTQYF.

This clonotype counts as medium-sized. The chain combines TRBV6-5 with TRBJ1-1, with D unclear. V was clipped by 1 base and J by 1 base, with 7 bases between them. Germline V gives CDR1 MNHEY, CDR2 SVGAGI. This CDR3 is 14 amino acids long. As DNA, the CDR3 is TGTGCCAGCAGTTACTTCGGAGAGAACACTGAAGCTTTCTTT. It encodes CASSYFGENTEAFF.

This clonotype was recorded many times. The rearrangement links TRBV15 to TRBJ2-3; D possibly corresponds to TRBD1 (6 bases). CDR3 length: 15 amino acids. V lost 0 bases to trimming and J lost 5 bases, with 12 bases between them. The germline V gene encodes CDR1 LNHNV and CDR2 YYDKDF (reference sequence). The CDR3 loop is CATSRDLAGEDTQYF. CDR3 DNA sequence: TGTGCCACCAGCAGAGATCTGGCAGGGGAAGATACGCAGTATTTT.

This clonotype was seen a handful of times. The rearrangement joins TRBV28 to TRBJ1-5, with 7 positions matching TRBD1. Germline assignment: CDR1 MDHEN and CDR2 SYDVKM. CDR3 size: 14 residues. J gave up 9 bases and V 5 bases, and 10 bases lay outside the gene matches. The CDR3 protein is CASSLRTGITPQHF. The CDR3 nucleotides are TGTGCCAGCAGTCTCCGGACAGGCATAACGCCCCAGCATTTT.

This rearrangement joins TRBV5-1 to TRBJ1-2; a weak D match, TRBD1 (6 bases). Germline loops: CDR1 SGHRS, CDR2 YFSETQ. With 0 bases removed from V and 4 bases from J, the gap between germline ends came to 16 bases. This CDR3 contains 16 residues. The CDR3 loop reads CASSLGQAMRVYGYTF. DNA of the CDR3: TGCGCCAGCAGCTTGGGACAGGCCATGAGAGTCTATGGCTACACCTTC.

This clonotype has ten or more counts. The chain recombines TRBV12-3 or TRBV12-4 with TRBJ2-7; no clear D gene. V was trimmed by 3 bases and J by 2 bases, leaving 8 bases between them. The CDR3 consists of 13 residues. The CDR3 DNA reads as TGTGCCAGCAGTTTCTTGTATACCTACGAGCAGTACTTC. This translates into CASSFLYTYEQYF.

In its sample, this clonotype was seen many times. The chain has TRBV3-1 and TRBJ2-2; 9 bases fit TRBD2. The germline V gene has CDR1 LGHDT and CDR2 YNNKEL (reference sequence). The CDR3 spans 17 residues. The J segment lost 7 bases and the V segment lost 4 bases, leaving 13 bases of the junction unmatched. The CDR3 loop is CASSPPAGGGFSGELFF. In DNA, the CDR3 is TGTGCCAGCAGCCCCCCAGCGGGAGGTGGATTCAGCGGGGAGCTGTTTTTT.

This clonotype was picked up many times. The chain combines TRBV5-5 with TRBJ1-5; maybe TRBD1 (6 bases). Trimming removed 1 base at V and 0 bases at J, with 8 bases between. There are 15 residues in the CDR3. Looked up from germline, CDR1 is SGHKS and CDR2 is YYEKEE (reference sequence). CDR3 DNA: TGTGCCAGCAGCTTGCCAGGGGATAGCAATCAGCCCCAGCATTTT. Encoded protein: CASSLPGDSNQPQHF.

The V and J genes are TRBV24-1 and TRBJ2-7, with a possible D match to TRBD2 (7 bases). Germline loops: CDR1 KGHDR, CDR2 SFDVKD. Trimming left V 4 bases short and J 1 base short, with 28 bases between. The CDR3 covers 20 residues. The CDR3 here is CATSEFTLGRGGLRSYEQYV. The CDR3 DNA sequence: TGTGCCACCAGTGAATTCACACTCGGTAGGGGGGGGCTTCGATCCTACGAGCAGTACGTC.

V and J are TRBV2 and TRBJ1-2, with 7 bases fitting TRBD1. The ends lost 6 bases at V and 8 bases at J; junction bases unmatched: 9. The CDR3 is 13 amino acids. Germline lookup yields CDR1 SNHLY and CDR2 FYNNEI. The CDR3 nucleotides read TGTGCCAGCAGCGAAAGGGACAGAGGGGGCTACACCTTC. Encoded protein: CASSERDRGGYTF.

By share, this clonotype counts as medium-sized. This chain connects TRBV3-1 to TRBJ2-1; D perhaps matches TRBD2 (6 bases). V lost 6 bases to trimming and J lost 8 bases, with 14 bases between them. CDR1 and CDR2 (germline): LGHDT, YNNKEL (reference sequence). The CDR3 runs to 13 residues. CDR3 sequence (DNA): TGTGCCAGCAGGTCCCTCGGAGGGGATGAGCAGTTCTTC. It translates to CASRSLGGDEQFF.

This clonotype was counted ten times or more. The chain carries TRBV10-3 and TRBJ2-1; 15 bases are a match to TRBD2. The junction had 13 bases not matched to a gene; V was cut back by 4 bases and J by 0 bases. Germline-derived CDR1 and CDR2 are ENHRY and SYGVKD. The CDR3 has 21 residues. The CDR3 coding sequence is TGTGCCATCAGTGGGTCCCCCGGACTAGCGGGAGGGCCGAGCTCCTACAATGAGCAGTTCTTC. The encoded protein is CAISGSPGLAGGPSSYNEQFF.

This clonotype was observed many times. V gene TRBV11-2 combines with J gene TRBJ2-5; 11 nucleotides match TRBD2. This CDR3 region has 16 residues. The V and J ends lost 0 bases and 1 base, in that order; junction bases with no gene match: 1. CDR1 SGHAT and CDR2 FQNNGV come from the germline V gene. CDR3 region: CASSLDLAGGQETQYF. For the CDR3, the DNA is TGTGCCAGCAGCTTAGACCTAGCGGGGGGCCAAGAGACCCAGTACTTC.

This clonotype was picked up one time. The chain carries TRBV5-5 and TRBJ2-7; 11 positions match TRBD2. Unmatched junction bases numbered 7, after V lost 4 bases and J lost 7 bases. The CDR3 runs to 14 residues. From germline, CDR1 is SGHKS and CDR2 YYEKEE (reference sequence). This CDR3 is CASSATSGESEQYV. The CDR3 DNA sequence: TGTGCCAGCAGCGCGACTAGCGGGGAGTCGGAGCAGTACGTC.

This clonotype came up a few times. The junction departs from germline at one end; a sequencing error may be responsible. The J gene is TRBJ2-1, the V gene TRBV6-2 or TRBV6-3; D gene unclear. The CDR3 contains 13 residues. Germline CDR1 and CDR2: MNHEY and SVGEGT. CDR3 bases: TGTGCCAGCAGTTACCTCTCCGACAATGAGCAGTTCTTC. This translates into CASSYLSDNEQFF.

This clonotype showed up many times. The chain has TRBV15 and TRBJ2-1; TRBD1 aligns across 9 bases. Per the germline V gene, CDR1 is LNHNV and CDR2 is YYDKDF (reference sequence). V was pared by 0 bases and J by 5 bases, with 8 bases of the junction left unmatched. This CDR3 comprises 17 residues. This CDR3 reads CATSRDDAGQGNNEQFF. DNA of the CDR3: TGTGCCACCAGCAGAGATGATGCGGGACAGGGTAACAATGAGCAGTTCTTC.

This clonotype is medium-sized by share. This rearrangement joins TRBV10-3 to TRBJ2-2; D is possibly TRBD2 (6 bases). Trimming took 4 bases from V and 1 from J, leaving 16 bases between them. CDR3 size: 17 residues. Looked up from germline, CDR1 is ENHRY and CDR2 is SYGVKD. The CDR3: CAISAWGLSENTGELFF. DNA of the CDR3: TGTGCCATCAGTGCGTGGGGACTGAGCGAGAACACCGGGGAGCTGTTTTTT.

This clonotype was detected many times. The chain combines TRBV27 with TRBJ2-1, with 7 bases that match TRBD2. V lost 5 bases, J lost 8 bases, and 6 bases stayed unmatched. The CDR3 loop spans 13 amino acids. CDR1 is MNHEY, CDR2 SMNVEV, per germline (reference sequence). CDR3 sequence reads: CASSRTSWDEQFF. CDR3 in DNA: TGTGCCAGCAGTCGGACTAGTTGGGATGAGCAGTTCTTC.

The rearrangement joins TRBV7-2 to TRBJ1-5; perhaps TRBD1 as D (5 bases). Looked up from germline, CDR1 is SGHTA and CDR2 is FQGNSA. The V end was cut by 5 bases, the J end by 3 bases, with 11 bases between. This CDR3 comprises 14 residues. The CDR3, as DNA: TGTGCCAGCAGCAGCAGGGTAGACAATCAGCCCCAGCATTTT. Its translation is CASSSRVDNQPQHF.

The J gene is TRBJ1-3, the V gene TRBV20-1, with 8 bases matching TRBD1. There are 14 residues in the CDR3. Germline loops: CDR1 DFQATT, CDR2 SNEGSKA (reference sequence). V shed 5 bases, J shed 4 bases, and the junction held 7 bases outside the gene matches. The CDR3 loop is CSARQTGAGNTIYF. The DNA for the CDR3 is TGCAGTGCTCGTCAGACAGGGGCCGGAAACACCATATATTTT.

This clonotype was picked up many times. The rearrangement joins TRBV9 to TRBJ1-1; D remains ambiguous. The CDR3 contains 15 residues. Trimming stripped 0 bases from V and 0 bases from J, with 9 bases between. Germline CDR1 is SGDLS and CDR2 is YYNGEE. CDR3 DNA: TGTGCCAGCAGCGTAGAACACGACATGAACACTGAAGCTTTCTTT. Amino acid sequence: CASSVEHDMNTEAFF.

This clonotype was recorded many times. DNA of the CDR3: TGTGCCAGCAGTTTAGCCACGGGACTAGCCAACGGGGAGCTGTTTTTT. As protein: CASSLATGLANGELFF. The chain is built from TRBV12-3 or TRBV12-4 and TRBJ2-2; 9 bases match TRBD2. Trimming took 0 bases from V and 7 from J; bases not matched to a gene: 6. The CDR3 is made up of 16 amino acids.